These 25 T cell receptor beta chains originate from one sample sequenced in a study of cytotoxic CD8 clonotypes in ibrutinib-treated CLL. TCRdb's table, derived via immunoSEQ multiplex PCR, lists solely in-frame clones and lacks some. The sample shows roughly 190,000 clones, about 72% of them seen only once. The material sequenced was PBMCs, taken after 24 months of ibrutinib treatment. The receptors here all came from a human donor with chronic lymphocytic leukemia.

The table lists this clone with a few counts. The chain is built from TRBV5-4 and TRBJ1-2, with D unresolved. Trimming stripped 2 bases from V and 2 bases from J, with 7 bases between. The CDR3 has 13 residues. Germline assignment: CDR1 SGHNT and CDR2 YYREEE (reference sequence). CDR3 sequence reads: CASSFSENYGYTF. CDR3 DNA sequence: TGTGCCAGCAGCTTTTCAGAGAACTATGGCTACACCTTC.

The V gene is TRBV30, the J gene TRBJ2-3, with 9 bases aligning to TRBD2. The germline V gene has CDR1 GTSNPN and CDR2 SVGIG (reference sequence). The CDR3 is 18 residues long. After removal of 3 bases from V and 2 bases from J, the junction contained 15 bases not matched to a gene. CDR3 bases: TGTGCCTGGAGCCTCCTACAACCAGCGGGAGGATACACAGATACGCAGTATTTT. It is translated as CAWSLLQPAGGYTDTQYF.

This clone was observed a few times. The rearrangement uses TRBV6-1 and TRBJ2-5; a possible D gene is TRBD2 (6 bases). Germline V gene data show CDR1 as MNHNS and CDR2 as SASEGT. Trimming removed 7 bases from V and 5 bases from J, with 17 bases in between. The length of the CDR3 is 14 residues. CDR3 nucleotide sequence: TGTGCCAGCACCACGGGCGGGGATGGGGAGACCCAGTACTTC. It encodes CASTTGGDGETQYF.

This clone is a singleton in its sample. The chain is built from TRBV29-1 and TRBJ2-2; D not certain. V was trimmed by 4 bases and J by 7 bases, leaving 10 bases between them. The CDR3 runs to 12 residues. Germline values: CDR1 SQVTM, CDR2 ANQGSEA. This CDR3 is CSVAPRNGELFF. CDR3 in DNA: TGCAGCGTTGCACCCCGGAACGGGGAGCTGTTTTTT.

The chain combines TRBV6-6 with TRBJ2-1, with D perhaps matching TRBD2 (6 bases). The ends were cut back, 7 bases at V and 0 bases at J, with 16 bases in the middle. Germline CDR1 reads MNHNY; CDR2 reads SVGAGI (reference sequence). The CDR3 is made up of 16 amino acids. This CDR3 reads CASTRDWPSSYNEQFF. CDR3 nucleotides: TGTGCCAGCACCCGGGACTGGCCGAGCTCCTACAATGAGCAGTTCTTC.

This rearrangement joins TRBV5-6 to TRBJ2-2; no reliable D call. Germline CDR1 and CDR2: SGHDT and YYEEEE. The CDR3 is 16 residues long. V was shortened by 4 bases and J by 1 base, with 14 bases between the two germline ends. The CDR3 DNA follows: TGTGCCAGCAGCCCCACCCCCAGTAGGAACACCGGGGAGCTGTTTTTT. Residues: CASSPTPSRNTGELFF.

The chain joins TRBV7-8 to TRBJ2-4; possible D gene TRBD2, 6 bases. The ends were cut back, 5 bases at V and 0 bases at J, with 11 bases in the middle. The CDR3 extends over 15 amino acids. Germline loops: CDR1 SGHVS, CDR2 FQNEAQ. Here the CDR3 DNA reads TGTGCCAGCAGCCAAATGGGACTAGCCAAAAACATTCAGTACTTC. This codes for CASSQMGLAKNIQYF.

The rearrangement joins TRBV5-1 to TRBJ1-4; 7 bases line up with TRBD1. Germline V gene lookup returns CDR1 SGHRS and CDR2 YFSETQ. V lost 4 bases and J lost 2; bases outside the gene matches: 5. The CDR3 length is 15 residues. As DNA, the CDR3 is TGCGCCAGCAGCCCTTCAGGGGGGACTAATGAAAAACTGTTTTTT. This encodes CASSPSGGTNEKLFF.

The rearrangement joins TRBV27 to TRBJ2-5, with 9 bases lining up with TRBD1. The CDR3 runs 14 residues. The junction had 6 bases not matched to a gene; V was cut back by 5 bases and J by 5 bases. Per germline, CDR1 MNHEY and CDR2 SMNVEV (reference sequence). CDR3 region: CASSPWDREETQYF. The CDR3 DNA sequence: TGTGCCAGCAGTCCCTGGGACAGGGAGGAGACCCAGTACTTC.

The chain combines TRBV7-8 with TRBJ2-1, with D maybe TRBD1 (6 bases). The CDR3 runs 18 residues. CDR1 and CDR2 (germline): SGHVS, FQNEAQ. Trimming left V 2 bases short and J 1 base short, with 18 bases between. The CDR3: CASSLMEGGIISYNEQFF. Written as DNA, the CDR3 is TGTGCCAGCAGCTTAATGGAAGGGGGTATCATTTCCTACAATGAGCAGTTCTTC.

This clone turned up a few times. This chain links TRBV7-2 with TRBJ2-7; D not resolved. This CDR3 contains 12 residues. Germline CDR1 and CDR2: SGHTA and FQGNSA. Trimming took 5 bases from V and 2 from J, leaving 7 bases between them. In DNA, the CDR3 is TGTGCCAGCAGCCCCACCGCCTACGAGCAGTACTTC. This encodes CASSPTAYEQYF.

The rearrangement uses TRBV6-6 and TRBJ1-5, with 9 bases identical to TRBD1. Germline CDR1 MNHNY, CDR2 SVGAGI (reference sequence). This CDR3 region has 16 residues. With V trimmed by 2 bases and J by 5 bases, 7 bases remained unmatched. CDR3 DNA sequence: TGTGCCAGCAGTTACGTTGGACAGGGGTTCGATCAGCCCCAGCATTTT. Protein product: CASSYVGQGFDQPQHF.

A few counts support this clone. As DNA, the CDR3 is TGTGCCAGCTCACCGGGACAGGGGATTAACAATCAGCCCCAGCATTTT. Translated, it gives CASSPGQGINNQPQHF. The chain joins TRBV18 to TRBJ1-5; TRBD1 matches 10 bases. V gave up 3 bases and J gave up 3 bases; unmatched junction bases: 5. This CDR3 spans 16 amino acids. In germline, CDR1 is KGHSH, CDR2 LQKENI. The variable domain in full, with the rest retrieved from reference TRBV18 and TRBJ1-5, is NAGVMQNPRHLVRRRGQEARLRCSPMKGHSHVYWYRQLPEEGLKFMVYLQKENIIDESGMPKERFSAEFPKEGPSILRIQQVVRGDSAAYFCASSPGQGINNQPQHFGDGTRLSIL.

This chain joins TRBV2 and TRBJ1-2; TRBD1 is a possible D gene (6 bases). Germline values: CDR1 SNHLY, CDR2 FYNNEI. This CDR3 contains 14 residues. The V end was cut by 4 bases, the J end by 5 bases, with 14 bases between. CDR3 sequence: CASSGLGALYGYTF. The CDR3 nucleotides are TGTGCCAGCAGTGGTCTGGGGGCCTTATATGGCTACACCTTC.

V usage is TRBV28 and J usage is TRBJ1-1; D ambiguous. V was shortened by 1 base and J by 1 base, with 10 bases between the two germline ends. This CDR3 is built from 15 residues. CDR1 is MDHEN, CDR2 SYDVKM, per germline. The CDR3 DNA is TGTGCCAGCAGTTTATTCGGACGGGGGAACACTGAAGCTTTCTTT. Protein product: CASSLFGRGNTEAFF.

The chain recombines TRBV5-1 with TRBJ2-7; TRBD2 aligns across 12 bases. Trimming at V came to 4 bases and at J to 7 bases, leaving 6 bases not matched to a gene. The CDR3 totals 14 residues. Germline CDR1 SGHRS, CDR2 YFSETQ. The CDR3 nucleotides are TGCGCCAGCAGCCCGACTAGCGGGAGTTGGGAGCAGTACTTC. Its translation: CASSPTSGSWEQYF.

Notes on this clone: A far more abundant clone sits one base away, making this likely a read error. The chain is built from TRBV7-9 and TRBJ1-2, with D perhaps matching TRBD1 (5 bases). This CDR3 is 15 amino acids long. V was pared by 5 bases and J by 5 bases, with 18 bases between. Germline assignment: CDR1 SEHNR and CDR2 FQNEAQ (reference sequence). CDR3 region: CASSQDLGLEYGYTF. DNA for the CDR3: TGTGCCAGCAGCCAAGATCTGGGACTCGAATATGGCTACACCTTC.

The chain is built from TRBV6-5 and TRBJ2-7, with D perhaps matching TRBD2 (5 bases). Germline V gene lookup returns CDR1 MNHEY and CDR2 SVGAGI. V was shortened by 7 bases and J by 2 bases, with 18 bases between the two germline ends. The CDR3 totals 15 residues. CDR3 nucleotide sequence: TGTGCCAGCAAGCCGGACCTTAGCGCACCCTACGAGCAGTACTTC. Translation gives CASKPDLSAPYEQYF.

This clone showed up just a few times. V is TRBV10-3 and J is TRBJ2-1, with 8 bases fitting TRBD2. The germline V gene has CDR1 ENHRY and CDR2 SYGVKD. The CDR3 extends over 16 amino acids. After removal of 4 bases from V and 2 bases from J, the junction contained 7 bases not matched to a gene. The CDR3 loop is CAISAQLAEPYNEQFF. The CDR3 nucleotides are TGTGCCATCAGTGCCCAACTAGCGGAGCCCTACAATGAGCAGTTCTTC.

The chain couples TRBV5-4 to TRBJ1-1, with D possibly TRBD1 on 5 matching bases. Germline V lookup: CDR1 SGHNT, CDR2 YYREEE (reference sequence). The CDR3 consists of 12 residues. Trimming removed 5 bases from V and 5 bases from J, with 10 bases in between. CDR3 loop: CASSSQGTEAFF. DNA of the CDR3: TGTGCCAGCAGTTCCCAGGGTACTGAAGCTTTCTTT.

The chain links TRBV20-1 to TRBJ2-1; 7 nucleotides line up with TRBD1. The CDR3 sequence is 11 residues long. Unmatched junction bases numbered 2, after V lost 8 bases and J lost 4 bases. In germline, CDR1 is DFQATT, CDR2 SNEGSKA (reference sequence). The CDR3, as DNA: TGCAGTTACAGGGGATACAATGAGCAGTTCTTC. Its translation: CSYRGYNEQFF.

The genes are TRBV6-5 and TRBJ2-3; possible D gene TRBD2, 6 bases. This CDR3 is 15 amino acids long. The V and J ends lost 8 bases and 2 bases respectively, with 17 bases between them. Germline V gives CDR1 MNHEY, CDR2 SVGAGI. DNA of the CDR3: TGTGCCAGCGGGAGGTTCGGCCAGGTCACAGATACGCAGTATTTT. Translation gives CASGRFGQVTDTQYF.

The chain combines TRBV29-1 with TRBJ2-7; D unresolved. CDR1 is SQVTM and CDR2 is ANQGSEA in the germline V gene. V lost 4 bases to trimming and J lost 4 bases, with 14 bases between them. The CDR3 sequence is 13 residues long. CDR3 sequence (DNA): TGCAGCGTTGCAGTAGGCCTTAGGTACGAGCAGTACTTC. The encoded protein is CSVAVGLRYEQYF.

The V gene is TRBV9, the J gene TRBJ2-3; D is possibly TRBD1 (7 bases). The CDR3 loop spans 16 amino acids. CDR1 is SGDLS and CDR2 is YYNGEE in the germline V gene. Deletions cut 4 bases from V and 9 bases from J, with 24 bases between. The CDR3 DNA sequence: TGTGCCAGCAGCTCAGGACAGGAGGGAGGACGAGGGACGCAGTATTTT. Translation: CASSSGQEGGRGTQYF.

The chain employs TRBV7-9 and TRBJ2-3; D gene ambiguous. This CDR3 is 14 amino acids long. CDR1 is SEHNR, CDR2 FQNEAQ, per germline (reference sequence). V was shortened by 4 bases and J by 1 base, with 9 bases between the two germline ends. The CDR3 nucleotides read TGTGCCAGCAGCTCTGGTTCCCGCACAGATACGCAGTATTTT. This codes for CASSSGSRTDTQYF.